The entry that follows covers one TCR beta chain sequence. This sample was included in a study of blood T cell repertoires in COVID-19. About the study: Sites across the United States, Italy and Spain contributed samples from acute and convalescent COVID-19. T cells, B-cell-depleted T cells, or PBMCs supplied cDNA or gDNA.

The CDR3 covers 13 residues. V shed 3 bases, J shed 3 bases, and the junction held 1 base outside the gene matches. Germline-derived CDR1 and CDR2 are KGHSH and LQKENI. Original processing notes: By means of reference gene primer amplification, nucleated cell counts were estimated. Repertoires were generated with immunoSEQ multiplex PCR, while TCRdb's copy carries only in-frame clones and drops some. Clonal size and the V and J genes are those of that table, whereas D and trimming came from the DNA. The sample has some 150,000 clones, about 90% seen once; the top ten hold over 3.5%. This clonotype originated in a woman in her sixties with active or convalescent COVID-19. The chain links TRBV18 to TRBJ2-5; TRBD1 matches at 7 bases. The source material was peripheral blood. The CDR3 bases are TGTGCCAGCTCACCCGACAGGGAAGAGACCCAGTACTTC. Translation gives CASSPDREETQYF.